This T cell receptor beta chain came from a study of blood T cell repertoires in COVID-19. Study in general: From the United States, Italy and Spain came samples of acute and convalescent COVID-19. Sources were T cells, B-cell-depleted T cells, or PBMCs; the material itself was cDNA or gDNA.

The trim removed 2 bases at V and 4 bases at J, leaving 7 bases unmatched. There are 16 residues in the CDR3. The V gene's germline CDR1 is MNHEY and CDR2 SVGAGI. Method: immunoSEQ multiplex PCR; TCRdb's copy keeps in-frame clones and lacks some. The sample holds 90,000 to 130,000 clones, around 83% seen once. The TCR comes from a man aged 40-55 years with acute or convalescent COVID-19. This chain joins TRBV6-5 and TRBJ2-3, with 9 bases identical to TRBD2. The sequenced sample consisted of peripheral blood. CDR3 sequence (DNA): TGTGCCAGCAGTTACCGGCGCGGGGGGGCTCCAGATACGCAGTATTTT. This gives the protein CASSYRRGGAPDTQYF.